What follows describes a single T cell receptor (beta chain). Its specificity is unknown. Some clones are missing from TCRdb's copy, which holds only in-frame ones; the method was immunoSEQ multiplex PCR. Among 10,000 to 15,000 clones, 70% to 90% were seen once, and the ten largest hold about 17%. The sample is drawn from a study of T cells in pancreatic ductal adenocarcinoma. Study findings and constraints: Compared with tumor, blood showed more total productive templates and about 8.1-fold more clonotypes. The resected cohort was biased toward the minority with early-stage disease. No significant tumor-blood clonality difference; means were about 0.12 and 0.073.

V shed 0 bases and J shed 3 bases, with 6 bases lying between them. Germline CDR1 is SQVTM and CDR2 is ANQGSEA. The CDR3 runs 13 residues. The selected patients with pancreatic ductal adenocarcinoma had surgery but no neoadjuvant therapy. This receptor was obtained from a human donor with pancreatic ductal adenocarcinoma. The genes are TRBV29-1 and TRBJ1-5; unclear D gene. Specimen: PBMCs. The CDR3 here is CSVEEQPNQPQHF. The CDR3, as DNA: TGCAGCGTTGAAGAACAGCCCAATCAGCCCCAGCATTTT.